This T cell receptor (beta chain) originates from a study of Ad26.COV2.S vaccination and SARS-CoV-2 variants (dated by TCRdb to about 2021). Regarding the research as a whole: Donors in the vaccine arm were drawn from COV1001, a multicentre, randomized, double-blind, placebo-controlled phase I-IIa trial testing Ad26.COV2.S in healthy adults. Ad26.COV2.S was administered intramuscularly at 5 x 10^10 or 1 x 10^11 viral particles, either as a single shot or as two shots given 56 days apart. Blinding of investigators to trial group allocation was maintained during experiments and outcome assessment. Sequencing of the TCRbeta repertoire served to evaluate the specificity and breadth of SARS-CoV-2-reactive T cell receptors following Ad26.COV2.S vaccination. The TCR-sequenced set comprised approximately 30 samples: around 20 Ad26.COV2.S vaccine recipients, 5 placebo recipients and 8 SARS-CoV-2 convalescent individuals. Trial participants were randomized into five groups of five: low-dose or high-dose Ad26.COV2.S given once or twice, or placebo on both occasions. The full study reports these points: Higher spike-specific TCR breadth was observed in Ad26.COV2.S recipients than in placebo recipients (P = 0.0014). Substantial breadth of spike-specific CD8+ and CD4+ T cell responses was reported after vaccination. Comparable non-spike TCR breadth was observed between vaccine and placebo recipients, consistent with only spike being contained in the vaccine. It was noted by the authors that total T cell responses may have been underestimated by the TCR breadth and depth analyses. Comparing responses between vaccine doses or regimens was not something the study was powered to do.

A remark on this clone: Its antigen remains undetermined. Base qualities are missing; no much larger clone stands one base away.

Trimming removed 6 bases from V and 10 bases from J; the gene matches leave 10 bases unexplained. Taken from the germline V gene, the CDR1 and CDR2 loops are SNHLY and FYNNEI. The CDR3 goes from the cysteine to the phenylalanine over 15 residues. The kept DNA is CDR3 alone, 45 bases in frame from the first base. The immunoSEQ Assay was the method used to sequence TCRbeta CDR3 regions. After extraction, genomic DNA underwent amplification by bias-controlled multiplex PCR, followed by high-throughput sequencing. On the authors' methods: To quantify the absolute abundance of every unique TCRbeta CDR3 region, sequences were collapsed and filtered. T cell fraction was estimated by normalization of TCRbeta template counts to usable DNA, with usable DNA being measured through amplification of reference genes present in all nucleated cells. Repertoire TCRs were annotated as SARS-CoV-2-specific when V gene, CDR3 amino acid sequence and J gene were exactly matched to a known reactive TCR set. The reference SARS-CoV-2 TCR set came from MIRA and was filtered for enrichment in COVID-19-positive ImmuneCODE repertoires, removing public or cross-reactive TCRs. Drawing on the MIRA antigens, annotated TCRs were analysed further at the level of specific ORF or position within ORF. Breadth was defined as the number of annotated unique rearrangements divided by the total number of unique productive rearrangements, and depth was defined as the summed frequency of the annotated unique rearrangements. TCR breadth was compared between groups using two-sided Wilcoxon rank-sum tests. Imported from immuneACCESS, the table was reduced by TCRdb to in-frame sequences with V and J called. These copies leave out some clones; in studies compared against another copy, an unresolved V gene accounts for under half, and the cause of the remainder is not known. That table furnishes V, J and clone size, whereas the DNA furnished D and trimming. This sample lists about 680,000 clones; about 89% were detected once. The ten most abundant clones make up roughly 1.5% of the sample.

According to the study, the label for this sample's treatment or condition signals: some 20 received Ad26.COV2.S at low or high dose, single or two shots; about 5 received placebo; per-sample allocation not given. For vaccine and placebo recipients, the sequenced repertoires came from samples collected on day 63 after the first injection. In Cohort 1b, roughly 26 adults aged 18-55 years were enrolled at a single site in Boston, USA, between 29 July and 7 August 2020. As a vaccine, Ad26.COV2.S was a replication-incompetent adenovirus type 26 vector that expressed a prefusion-stabilized SARS-CoV-2 spike protein derived from the original Wuhan strain.

The chain is assembled from TRBV2 and TRBJ1-6; 9 middle bases align to TRBD1. The TCR originated in a person aged 18-60 years who received the Ad26.COV2.S COVID-19 vaccine or a placebo. The sample in question was peripheral blood, obtained in a trial of Ad26.COV2.S vaccine versus placebo. The CDR3 amino acid sequence is: CASSLPGQGYSPLHF. The DNA sequence is given as TGTGCCAGCAGCTTACCGGGACAGGGCTACTCACCCCTCCACTTT.